This T cell receptor (beta chain) stems from a study of blood T cell repertoires in COVID-19. Study-wide background: T cells, B-cell-depleted T cells, or PBMCs supplied cDNA or gDNA.

This clone turned up a few times. Authors' data handling: The authors estimated nucleated cell counts from reference gene primer amplification. This table comes from immunoSEQ multiplex PCR, and its TCRdb copy is limited to in-frame clones, with some not included. The V and J calls and clone size come from that table; D and trimming were worked out from the DNA. The table lists approximately 150,000 clones, around 83% of them singletons. Per the germline V gene, CDR1 is MDHEN and CDR2 is SYDVKM. Trimming removed 5 bases from V and 5 bases from J; junction bases left unmatched: 12. The CDR3 runs to 17 residues.

Input material: peripheral blood. The rearrangement uses TRBV28 and TRBJ2-2; 9 nucleotides align to TRBD1. This TCR came from a human donor in a cohort sampled during active COVID-19. Here the CDR3 reads CASSASGTGISTGELFF. Written as DNA, the CDR3 is TGTGCCAGCAGTGCCTCCGGGACAGGGATCAGTACCGGGGAGCTGTTTTTT.